These 5 T cell receptor beta chains share one sample of origin, sequenced in a study of blood T cell repertoires in COVID-19. TCRdb's copy holds only in-frame clones and misses some; the assay was immunoSEQ multiplex PCR. The top ten clones hold around 6.5% of a sample with around 250,000 clones, about 86% of them seen once. Sequencing was performed on peripheral blood. The origin of the receptors is a man aged 60-69 years with acute or convalescent COVID-19.

This CDR3 reads CASSLTQRLAGKDEQFF. The DNA of the CDR3 is TGCGCCAGCAGCTTGACGCAAAGACTAGCGGGAAAGGATGAGCAGTTCTTC. The V and J genes are TRBV5-1 and TRBJ2-1; 11 bases fit TRBD2. The length of the CDR3 is 17 residues. V gave up 1 base and J gave up 8 bases; unmatched junction bases: 11. Germline loops: CDR1 SGHRS, CDR2 YFSETQ.

V is TRBV19 and J is TRBJ1-3; D gene unclear. V lost 5 bases and J 0 bases, leaving 11 bases between the germline ends. The CDR3 is made up of 15 amino acids. Germline V CDR1 and CDR2: LNHDA, SQIVND (reference sequence). CDR3 DNA: TGTGCCAGTAGTCCTACGTACCTCTCTGGAAACACCATATATTTT. This translates into CASSPTYLSGNTIYF.

V gene TRBV12-3 or TRBV12-4 combines with J gene TRBJ1-5, with TRBD1 matching 7 bases. This CDR3 is built from 13 residues. The V and J ends lost 6 bases and 5 bases, in that order; junction bases with no gene match: 4. This CDR3 is CASSLTGYQPQHF. The CDR3 bases are TGTGCCAGCAGCTTGACAGGGTATCAGCCCCAGCATTTT.

The chain uses TRBV28 and TRBJ1-5; D call uncertain. CDR1 is MDHEN and CDR2 is SYDVKM in the germline V gene. Trimming removed 5 bases from V and 3 bases from J, with 11 bases in between. CDR3 length: 14 residues. CDR3 sequence (DNA): TGTGCCAGCAGTACCCGAGGGCCCAATCAGCCCCAGCATTTT. This gives the protein CASSTRGPNQPQHF.

The J gene is TRBJ2-3, the V gene TRBV7-2; no reliable D call. Germline V gene data show CDR1 as SGHTA and CDR2 as FQGNSA. This CDR3 contains 15 residues. Trimming took off 5 bases at V and 5 bases at J, with 17 bases between the two ends. CDR3 residues: CASSRKQSQVDTQYF. The CDR3 bases are TGTGCCAGCAGCAGGAAGCAGTCGCAGGTAGATACGCAGTATTTT.